The subject of this entry is one TCR beta chain. Its antigen is not identified. This sample stems from a study of monozygotic twins with inflammatory bowel disease. General study results and limits: Repertoire similarity did not differ between concordant and discordant twins, perhaps due to limited power. Healthy twins showed more clonotype sharing with others than IBD patients, especially patients with disease activity.

TCRdb derives one entry per CDR3 protein from the 5' RACE reads, leaving out DNA. The repertoire table contains about 200,000 distinct CDR3 sequences. This CDR3 is 18 amino acids long. This receptor was obtained from a human donor with ulcerative colitis or Crohn's disease, or a healthy co-twin of an affected twin (not recorded which). The chain has TRBV12-3 or TRBV12-4 and TRBJ2-6; lacking DNA, the TRBD1 call made by TCRdb goes unchecked. The specimen sequenced was blood. CDR3 sequence reads: CASSLGPGTDSGANVLTF.